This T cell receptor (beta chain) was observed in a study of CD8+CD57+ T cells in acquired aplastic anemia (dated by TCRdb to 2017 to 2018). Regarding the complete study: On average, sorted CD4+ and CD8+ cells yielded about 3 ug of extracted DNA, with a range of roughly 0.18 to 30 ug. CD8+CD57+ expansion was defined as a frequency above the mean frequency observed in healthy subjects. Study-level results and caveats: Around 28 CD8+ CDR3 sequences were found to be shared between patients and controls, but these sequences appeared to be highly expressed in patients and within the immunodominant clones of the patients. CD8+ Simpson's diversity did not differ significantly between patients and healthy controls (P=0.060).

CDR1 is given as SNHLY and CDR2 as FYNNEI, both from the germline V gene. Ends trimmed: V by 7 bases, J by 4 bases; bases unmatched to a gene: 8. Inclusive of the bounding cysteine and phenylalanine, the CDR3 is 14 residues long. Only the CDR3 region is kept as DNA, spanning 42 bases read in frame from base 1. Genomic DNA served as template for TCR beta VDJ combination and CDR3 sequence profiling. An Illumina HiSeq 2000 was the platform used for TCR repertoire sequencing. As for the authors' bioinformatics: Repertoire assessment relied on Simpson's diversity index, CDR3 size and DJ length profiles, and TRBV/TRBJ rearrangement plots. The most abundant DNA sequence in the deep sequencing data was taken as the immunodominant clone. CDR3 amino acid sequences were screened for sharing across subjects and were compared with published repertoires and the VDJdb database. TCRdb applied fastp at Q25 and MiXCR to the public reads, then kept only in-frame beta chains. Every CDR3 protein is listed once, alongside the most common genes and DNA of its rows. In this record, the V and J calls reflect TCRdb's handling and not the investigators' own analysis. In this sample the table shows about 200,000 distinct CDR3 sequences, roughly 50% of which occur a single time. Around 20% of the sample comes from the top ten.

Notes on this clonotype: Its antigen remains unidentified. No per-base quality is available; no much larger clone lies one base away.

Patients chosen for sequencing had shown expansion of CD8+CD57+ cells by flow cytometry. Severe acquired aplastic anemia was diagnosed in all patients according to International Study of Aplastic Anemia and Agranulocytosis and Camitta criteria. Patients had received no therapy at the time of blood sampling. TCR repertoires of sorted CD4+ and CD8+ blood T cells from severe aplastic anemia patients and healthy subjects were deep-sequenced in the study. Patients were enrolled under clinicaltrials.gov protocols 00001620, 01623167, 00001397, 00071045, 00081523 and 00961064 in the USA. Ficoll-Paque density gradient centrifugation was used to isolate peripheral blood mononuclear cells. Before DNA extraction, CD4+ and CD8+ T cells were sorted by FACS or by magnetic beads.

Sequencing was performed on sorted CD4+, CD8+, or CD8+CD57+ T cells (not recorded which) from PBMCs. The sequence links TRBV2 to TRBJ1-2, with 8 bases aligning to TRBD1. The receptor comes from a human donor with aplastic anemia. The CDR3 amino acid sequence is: CASNRDRPSYGYTF. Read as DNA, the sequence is TGTGCCAGCAACCGGGACAGGCCCAGCTATGGCTACACCTTC.